This T cell receptor (beta chain) is drawn from a study of shared clonotypes between healthy human individuals. Donors were healthy HIV-negative adults without recent acute infections or vaccinations. The table came from immunoSEQ multiplex PCR; TCRdb's copy has only in-frame clones and leaves some out. The table has 2 million to 3 million clones, around 94% seen once. Material for sequencing was naive CD4+ T cells sorted from blood. Regarding subset: CD45RA+ positively selected. The source is a young man in good health.

The CDR3 reads CASSLGTLDFLHF. DNA of the CDR3: TGTGCCAGCAGTTTAGGGACGTTGGATTTCCTCCACTTT. This chain links TRBV6-1 with TRBJ1-6, with D tentatively TRBD1 (5 bases). The CDR3 covers 13 residues. Trimming pared 5 bases from V and 15 bases from J, leaving 17 bases between. The germline V gene has CDR1 MNHNS and CDR2 SASEGT.